Below, one T cell receptor (beta chain) is given with its context. What it binds is unknown. Using its own MiXCR run on the 5' RACE reads, TCRdb lists one record per CDR3 protein. The sample holds 65,000 to 95,000 distinct CDR3 sequences, 7.5% to 10% seen once. This sample is drawn from a study of early T cells in non-severe SARS-CoV-2 infection. The CDR3 runs to 12 residues. Germline V lookup: CDR1 GTSNPN, CDR2 SVGIG (reference sequence). V dropped 5 bases and J dropped 7; count of bases not matched to a gene: 8. Study-wide results and limits: In VDJdb matching, anti-spike CD8 responses were favored while private and CD4 specificities went missing.

The sequence was obtained from an adult who was a healthcare worker with PCR-confirmed SARS-CoV-2 infection or an uninfected control (not recorded which). Specimen: whole blood. This chain uses TRBV30 with TRBJ2-7, with TRBD1 matching 7 bases. Here the CDR3 DNA reads TGTGCCTGGGGGGACAGCTGGCGGGAGCAGTACTTC. Protein: CAWGDSWREQYF.